One and the same sample provided the 3 T cell receptor beta chains below, sequenced in a study of radiotherapy plus CTLA-4 blockade in lung cancer. Clones were read by immunoSEQ multiplex PCR, and TCRdb kept only the in-frame ones, dropping some. The sample gives tens of thousands of clones, 60% to 80% of which show up once; around 2.5% is in the top ten. The specimen comprised peripheral blood, sampled from a patient treated with radiotherapy plus ipilimumab. These receptors all stem from a human donor with non-small cell lung cancer whose response to radiotherapy plus ipilimumab could not be evaluated.

The sample holds a few counts of this clone. V is TRBV7-9 and J is TRBJ1-5, with D perhaps TRBD1 (6 bases). Trimming shortened V by 5 bases and J by 1 base, and 21 bases separated the two germline ends. Looked up from germline, CDR1 is SEHNR and CDR2 is FQNEAQ (reference sequence). The CDR3 has 18 residues. The CDR3 bases are TGTGCCAGCAGCCATGTCCCGGGACATTACCGAAGCAATCAGCCCCAGCATTTT. This encodes CASSHVPGHYRSNQPQHF.

Concerning this clone: At one boundary the junction diverges from the germline segment, which might be a read error. J is TRBJ2-7 and V is TRBV7-7; D may be TRBD1 (5 bases). Germline V gene data show CDR1 as SSHAT and CDR2 as FNYEAQ (reference sequence). There are 13 residues in the CDR3. The CDR3 region has the DNA TGTGCTAGCAGCTTAGATCCAGGGAACGAGCAGTACTTC. Translated: CASSLDPGNEQYF. Variable domain in full (rest from reference TRBV7-7 and TRBJ2-7): GAGVSQSPRYKVTKRGQDVTLRCDPISSHATLYWYQQALGQGPEFLTYFNYEAQPDKSGLPSDRFSAERPEGSISTLTIQRTEQRDSAMYRCASSLDPGNEQYFGPGTRLTVT.

The chain is built from TRBV7-9 and TRBJ2-1, with a possible D match to TRBD2 (5 bases). The CDR3 sequence is 14 residues long. Per the germline V gene, CDR1 is SEHNR and CDR2 is FQNEAQ (reference sequence). V was shortened by 0 bases and J by 4 bases, with 7 bases between the two germline ends. CDR3 sequence (DNA): TGTGCCAGCAGCTTAGCGAGCGGTTACAATGAGCAGTTCTTC. It encodes CASSLASGYNEQFF.